What follows describes a single TCR beta chain. These data belong to a study of CD8 T cells in Susac syndrome. Trimming removed 4 bases from V and 4 bases from J; junction bases left unmatched: 4. The CDR3 sequence is 14 residues long. Germline CDR1 reads SGHTS; CDR2 reads YDEGEE. Reverse transcription of roughly 0.45 to 1 ug RNA was performed with random hexamers. The CDR3 of TCR beta was amplified by immunoSEQ multiplex PCR across 54 Vbeta and 13 Jbeta. TCRdb re-analysed the immunoSEQ multiplex PCR reads in MiXCR, keeping a single row per CDR3 protein. The sample shows 120,000 or so distinct CDR3 sequences, roughly 94% of them seen only once.

Specimen: CD4+ T cells from PBMCs. The V and J genes are TRBV5-8 and TRBJ1-4, with TRBD1 matching over 7 bases. The source of this sequence is a human donor in good health. CDR3 in amino acids: CASSKGQHNEKLFF. The CDR3 DNA sequence: TGTGCCAGCAGCAAGGGACAGCATAATGAAAAACTGTTTTTT.